Listed below are T cell receptor beta chains from one sample, sequenced in a study of blood T cells in healthy people across ages. Using its own MiXCR run on the 5' RACE reads, TCRdb lists one record per CDR3 protein. The data show hundreds of thousands of distinct CDR3 sequences, with around 48% seen just once and approximately 25% held by the top ten. Sequenced: blood. Source of these receptors: a man older than 75 in good health. CDR3s include the opening cysteine and the closing phenylalanine or tryptophan. The D gene is left open where the match is weak. Size tells how often a clone was seen (once, few, many) or the class of an expanded clone, and some rows leave it out.

v_gene	j_gene	d_gene	abundance	CDR3nt	CDR3aa
TRBV6-5	TRBJ2-3	-	few	TGTGCCAGCAGTTATACGGGGACCGCCCTATCAGATACGCAGTATTTT	CASSYTGTALSDTQYF
TRBV6-5	TRBJ1-2	TRBD1	-	TGTGCCAGCAGTTGGGACAGGGGGCATAATGGCTACACCTTC	CASSWDRGHNGYTF
TRBV20-1	TRBJ1-4	-	-	TGCAGTGCGGCGAAGGGACTACTGTTTTTT	CSAAKGLLFF
TRBV4-2	TRBJ1-2	TRBD1	-	TGTGCCAGCAGCCAAGTTGACAGGGGTGGCAACGGCTACACCTTC	CASSQVDRGGNGYTF
TRBV24-1	TRBJ2-1	-	-	TGTGCCACCAGTAATACAATGGCGGACAATGAGCAGTTCTTC	CATSNTMADNEQFF
TRBV12-3/TRBV12-4	TRBJ1-2	-	few	TGTGCCAGCAGTTTGTACCCGGGGAGAAAAGGCTACACCTTC	CASSLYPGRKGYTF
TRBV9	TRBJ1-4	-	-	TGTGCCAGCAGCCCAGGTGTGTCAACTAATGAAAAACTGTTTTTT	CASSPGVSTNEKLFF
TRBV7-2	TRBJ2-3	TRBD2	-	TGTGCCAGCAGCGCATCACTAGCGGGGAGCACAGATACGCAGTATTTT	CASSASLAGSTDTQYF
TRBV29-1	TRBJ2-3	-	-	TGCAGCGTTGTAAGGGGGACCGCAGATACGCAGTATTTT	CSVVRGTADTQYF
TRBV9	TRBJ2-7	-	-	TGTGCCAGCAGCGTAGCTGCGGATTACTACGAGCAGTACTTC	CASSVAADYYEQYF
TRBV20-1	TRBJ1-2	-	few	TGCAGTGCTAGCCCGTCCGGCCCCGGAGCCCGTGATGGCTACACCTTC	CSASPSGPGARDGYTF
TRBV12-3/TRBV12-4	TRBJ1-2	TRBD1	-	TGTGCCAGCAGTTCCCGGGACAGGGGGCACTATGGCTACACCTTC	CASSSRDRGHYGYTF
TRBV6-5	TRBJ2-1	-	few	TGTGCCAGCAGTTACTCCCGAGGACAGTTGGATGAGCAGTTCTTC	CASSYSRGQLDEQFF
TRBV6-6	TRBJ2-1	-	-	TGTGCCAGCAGTTACGCGAGAAGTGACAATGAGCAGTTCTTC	CASSYARSDNEQFF
TRBV20-1	TRBJ1-1	-	-	TGCAGTGCTAGAGTACGGACGGTAAGGATGAACACTGAAGCTTTCTTT	CSARVRTVRMNTEAFF
TRBV24-1	TRBJ2-1	-	-	TGTGCCACCAGTGATTCCGGGAACAAAGCATACAATGAGCAGTTCTTC	CATSDSGNKAYNEQFF
TRBV7-2	TRBJ1-1	-	-	TGTGCCAGCAGCTATTTACCCCAGGGAGCGAACACTGAAGCTTTCTTT	CASSYLPQGANTEAFF
TRBV5-1	TRBJ2-1	-	-	TGCGCCAGCAGCAATACAGGGTTAGACAATGAGCAGTTCTTC	CASSNTGLDNEQFF
TRBV6-5	TRBJ2-7	-	-	TGTGCCAGCAGTTACGGGCTAGCATTATACGAGCAGTACTTC	CASSYGLALYEQYF
TRBV12-3/TRBV12-4	TRBJ2-3	-	-	TGTGCCAGCAGGGGTTATCCAGATACGCAGTATTTT	CASRGYPDTQYF
TRBV19	TRBJ2-1	TRBD2	once	TGTGCCAGTAGTATCGCGGGAGCCACTGAGCAGTTCTTC	CASSIAGATEQFF
TRBV28	TRBJ2-1	-	few	TGTGCCAGCAGTCCTCTCTCCAGGGCGGAGGTCTACAATGAGCAGTTCTTC	CASSPLSRAEVYNEQFF
TRBV29-1	TRBJ2-1	-	-	TGCAGCGGGCTCCCCCAGCGGAGCGTCAATGAGCAGTTCTTC	CSGLPQRSVNEQFF
TRBV3-1	TRBJ1-5	-	-	TGCGCCAGCAGCCAAGTACAGGGTCAGCCCCAGCATTTT	CASSQVQGQPQHF
TRBV7-2	TRBJ1-5	-	-	TGTGCCAGCAGCTTGGGGGCCAGGGAGAATCAGTCCCAGCATTTT	CASSLGARENQSQHF
TRBV5-1	TRBJ2-1	TRBD2	-	TGTGCCAGCAGCCCCACTAGCGGGTCCTACAATGAGCAGTTCTTC	CASSPTSGSYNEQFF